This T cell receptor (beta chain) was recorded in a study of T-cell reconstitution after alpha-beta-depleted transplantation in children. CDR3 length equals 15 residues. V was cut by 1 base and J by 0 bases, with 13 bases left in between. CDR1 SQVTM and CDR2 ANQGSEA come from the germline V gene. The table lists this clonotype with a few counts. Unique molecular identifiers tagged the TCRbeta library. TCRdb re-called the PCR reads through MiXCR, storing one row per CDR3 protein. The top ten clones hold roughly 2.3% of a sample with a few hundred thousand distinct CDR3 sequences, 13% of them seen once.

This specimen consisted of PBMCs, mostly from graft donor cells, obtained 360 days after TCRalphabeta/CD19-depleted stem cell transplant. This TCR was recovered from a male patient younger than 18 who had a stem cell transplant for acute myeloid leukemia, so the T cells may come from the graft donor. V gene TRBV29-1 combines with J gene TRBJ2-7, with D perhaps matching TRBD2 (5 bases). In DNA, the CDR3 is TGCAGCGTTGAAGTTCCCGGGGTGAGCTCCTACGAGCAGTACTTC. Its translation: CSVEVPGVSSYEQYF.